A selection of T cell receptor beta chains follows, all from one sample in a study of high-grade serous ovarian cancer treatment subgroups. Sequencing was performed with immunoSEQ multiplex PCR; in TCRdb, only in-frame clones are kept and a portion is missing. The sample gives some 27,000 clones, around four fifths of which show up once; about 2.1% is in the top ten. The sample consisted of tumor tissue. The receptors here all came from a human donor with high-grade serous ovarian cancer. Both conserved end residues are trimmed from each CDR3. The order of the fields is clone size, V gene, J gene, CDR3 protein. Clone size is shown for a subset of rows, as once, few, many or a class of expanded clone.

abundance: NA
v_gene: TRBV7-6
j_gene: TRBJ1-4
CDR3aa: ASSPTTELNEKLF

abundance: NA
v_gene: TRBV2
j_gene: TRBJ2-1
CDR3aa: ASRTTLAGGYNEQF

abundance: NA
v_gene: TRBV28
j_gene: TRBJ1-5
CDR3aa: ASSLTDNSNQPQH

abundance: NA
v_gene: TRBV19
j_gene: TRBJ2-7
CDR3aa: ASSPRAGGPDEQY

abundance: few
v_gene: TRBV5-1
j_gene: TRBJ1-5
CDR3aa: ASSLEGRDNQPQH

abundance: NA
v_gene: TRBV5-1
j_gene: TRBJ1-5
CDR3aa: ASSPGAGNQPQH

abundance: NA
v_gene: TRBV5-1
j_gene: TRBJ2-6
CDR3aa: ASSVAAGLSGANVLT

abundance: NA
v_gene: TRBV5-6
j_gene: NA
CDR3aa: ASSSRQGGYEQY

abundance: NA
v_gene: TRBV11-2
j_gene: TRBJ2-7
CDR3aa: ASSLLIGVYEQY

abundance: NA
v_gene: TRBV29-1
j_gene: NA
CDR3aa: SVKTSGNLEQY

abundance: NA
v_gene: TRBV27
j_gene: TRBJ2-7
CDR3aa: ASSLYFENHRGSYEQY

abundance: NA
v_gene: TRBV15
j_gene: TRBJ2-3
CDR3aa: ATSREGLDTDTQY

abundance: once
v_gene: TRBV5-1
j_gene: TRBJ2-1
CDR3aa: ASSSGLAGIDNEQF

abundance: NA
v_gene: TRBV28
j_gene: TRBJ2-7
CDR3aa: ASSENSPPNYEQY

abundance: NA
v_gene: TRBV7-9
j_gene: TRBJ2-5
CDR3aa: ASSLGAWGSQETQY

abundance: NA
v_gene: TRBV5-4
j_gene: TRBJ2-7
CDR3aa: ASSLAGGSYEQY

abundance: NA
v_gene: TRBV6-5
j_gene: TRBJ2-1
CDR3aa: ASRTSGRWDEQF

abundance: NA
v_gene: TRBV6-5
j_gene: TRBJ2-1
CDR3aa: ASRTDRTSPREQF

abundance: NA
v_gene: TRBV6-5
j_gene: TRBJ1-4
CDR3aa: ASSYSNGQGNEKLF

abundance: NA
v_gene: TRBV28
j_gene: TRBJ2-7
CDR3aa: ASRLTSRSSGPEQY

abundance: NA
v_gene: TRBV7-9
j_gene: TRBJ2-3
CDR3aa: ASSLGSSTDTQY

abundance: NA
v_gene: TRBV7-9
j_gene: TRBJ2-7
CDR3aa: ASSSPTGTGTYEQY

abundance: NA
v_gene: TRBV6-1
j_gene: TRBJ1-1
CDR3aa: ASTGQWNTEAF

abundance: NA
v_gene: TRBV2
j_gene: TRBJ1-2
CDR3aa: ASSARTGDVYGYT

abundance: NA
v_gene: TRBV5-4
j_gene: TRBJ2-5
CDR3aa: ASSLAGVSETQY

abundance: NA
v_gene: TRBV4-1
j_gene: TRBJ2-2
CDR3aa: ASSLVQGLAGELF

abundance: NA
v_gene: TRBV27
j_gene: TRBJ2-1
CDR3aa: ASSLNWEREQF

abundance: NA
v_gene: TRBV5-8
j_gene: TRBJ2-3
CDR3aa: ASSLSPSTDTQY

abundance: NA
v_gene: TRBV2
j_gene: TRBJ2-1
CDR3aa: ASRGYNEQF

abundance: NA
v_gene: TRBV30
j_gene: TRBJ2-1
CDR3aa: ASAVAGGPLDEQF

abundance: NA
v_gene: TRBV5-6
j_gene: TRBJ1-2
CDR3aa: ASSFERDRDNYGYT

abundance: NA
v_gene: TRBV5-1
j_gene: TRBJ1-6
CDR3aa: ASSLEGTSNSPLH

abundance: NA
v_gene: TRBV2
j_gene: TRBJ2-1
CDR3aa: ASSDEGSSYNEQF

abundance: NA
v_gene: TRBV7-2
j_gene: TRBJ1-3
CDR3aa: ASSFDPYRGGNTIY

abundance: once
v_gene: TRBV7-6
j_gene: TRBJ2-7
CDR3aa: ASSLQGVGY

abundance: NA
v_gene: TRBV5-4
j_gene: TRBJ2-5
CDR3aa: ASSTSGTGWGETQY

abundance: NA
v_gene: TRBV25-1
j_gene: TRBJ2-7
CDR3aa: ASSPSGRADEQY

abundance: NA
v_gene: TRBV6-1
j_gene: TRBJ2-1
CDR3aa: ASSDGRERDEQF